This T cell receptor beta chain was recorded in a study of identifying expanded T cells in peripheral blood. General study findings and limits: Differentially abundant clones: roughly 1.2 between replicates, roughly 16 at approximately 13 days, 19 at four.

Clones were sequenced by immunoSEQ multiplex PCR, and TCRdb holds only the in-frame ones, with some missing. Of some 75,000 clones detected, roughly 90% appear once; the ten largest clones hold roughly 3%. As to this clone: The antigen is not known.

Germline assignment: CDR1 SGDLS and CDR2 YYNGEE. The CDR3 covers 17 residues. V lost 0 bases and J lost 3; bases outside the gene matches: 9. This chain connects TRBV9 to TRBJ1-3; 7 bases are shared with TRBD1. The source material was blood. The sequence was collected from a person aged 18 to 70 in good health. The CDR3 is CASSVATGNGGGNTIYF. The CDR3 nucleotides read TGTGCCAGCAGCGTAGCGACAGGGAATGGGGGTGGAAACACCATATATTTT.